This TCR beta chain was identified during a study of blood T cell repertoires in COVID-19. Study-wide context: Acute and convalescent COVID-19 samples came from the United States, Italy and Spain. PBMCs, B-cell-depleted T cells, or T cells provided the cDNA or gDNA that made up the material.

Data came from immunoSEQ multiplex PCR; TCRdb stores just in-frame clones and leaves some out. The sample lists more than 150,000 clones; around nine tenths were seen once. CDR3 length equals 14 residues. Germline V gives CDR1 LGHDT, CDR2 YNNKEL (reference sequence). V lost 5 bases and J 4 bases, leaving 11 bases between the germline ends. Material for sequencing was peripheral blood. The chain has TRBV3-1 (or the pseudogene TRBV3-2) and TRBJ2-2, with a weak D call TRBD2 (6 bases). This receptor was identified in a man aged 40-49 years with acute or convalescent COVID-19. The CDR3 nucleotides are TGTGCCAGCAGCATCCTGGGGGGCACCGGGGAGCTGTTTTTT. The encoded protein is CASSILGGTGELFF.